The next 5 T cell receptor beta chains were all read from a single sample in a study of beta chain features in type 1 diabetes. cDNA synthesis used the whole RNA isolate, giving expressed TCRB sequences. Using immunoSEQ multiplex PCR, the repertoire was profiled, and TCRdb retains in-frame clones only, with some absent. The table has about 330,000 clones, around 10% seen once; the top ten hold around 0.015%. Sequenced sample: naive CD4+ T cells from blood. The receptors were sampled from a woman between 25 and 40 years old in good health.

This clone turned up a few times. The genes are TRBV7-3 and TRBJ2-7; D possibly corresponds to TRBD2 (7 bases). V lost 5 bases and J 3 bases, leaving 17 bases between the germline ends. Germline V CDR1 and CDR2: SGHTA, FQGTGA. This CDR3 contains 15 residues. The CDR3 bases are TGTGCCAGCAGCAGGGGGGGGACAAATTTCTACGAGCAGTACTTC. Translation gives CASSRGGTNFYEQYF. The entire variable domain, with the rest obtained from reference TRBV7-3 and TRBJ2-7, is as follows: GAGVSQTPSNKVTEKGKYVELRCDPISGHTALYWYRQSLGQGPEFLIYFQGTGAADDSGLPNDRFFAVRPEGSVSTLKIQRTERGDSAVYLCASSRGGTNFYEQYFGPGTRLTVT.

This clone was picked up a small number of times. The chain carries TRBV15 and TRBJ2-2, with a tentative D call TRBD1 (6 bases). CDR3 size: 19 residues. Germline CDR1 is LNHNV and CDR2 is YYDKDF (reference sequence). V was pared by 3 bases and J by 5 bases, with 25 bases between. CDR3 coding DNA: TGTGCCACCAGCAGGGGTTTCCCCCGGGACACCTTTGGGACCGGGGAGCTGTTTTTT. It yields the protein CATSRGFPRDTFGTGELFF.

This clone was counted only a few times. The chain is built from TRBV29-1 and TRBJ1-1, with a tentative D call TRBD1 (6 bases). Germline lookup yields CDR1 SQVTM and CDR2 ANQGSEA. The germline V and J ends were trimmed by 5 bases and 0 bases, with 13 bases remaining between them. The CDR3 has 14 residues. The DNA for the CDR3 is TGCAGCGTTCCCCACAGGGCGATGAACACTGAAGCTTTCTTT. Residues: CSVPHRAMNTEAFF.

This chain uses TRBV19 with TRBJ2-2, with 12 bases that match TRBD2. The ends lost 10 bases at V and 6 bases at J; junction bases unmatched: 12. The CDR3 spans 16 residues. CDR1 is LNHDA and CDR2 is SQIVND in the germline V gene (reference sequence). CDR3 loop: CATQGGLAGRSGELFF. The CDR3 DNA sequence: TGTGCCACCCAAGGCGGACTAGCGGGACGGTCCGGGGAGCTGTTTTTT. The full variable domain, its missing parts supplied by reference TRBV19 and TRBJ2-2, is DGGITQSPKYLFRKEGQNVTLSCEQNLNHDAMYWYRQDPGQGLRLIYYSQIVNDFQKGDIAEGYSVSREKKESFPLTVTSAQKNPTAFYLCATQGGLAGRSGELFFGEGSRLTVL.

This clone was counted only a few times. The rearrangement links TRBV5-1 to TRBJ2-7, with TRBD1 identical over 8 bases. J lost 4 bases, V lost 0 bases, and 6 bases had no gene match. Germline V gene sequence: CDR1 SGHRS, CDR2 YFSETQ. This CDR3 contains 15 residues. DNA of the CDR3: TGCGCCAGCAGCTTGGCCGGGACAGGTGTGTACGAGCAGTACTTC. Amino acid sequence: CASSLAGTGVYEQYF.